These T cell receptor beta chains were read from a single sample in a study of beta chain features in type 1 diabetes. Generated by immunoSEQ multiplex PCR, the TCRdb table keeps only in-frame clones and is missing some. The top ten clones hold roughly 0.5% of a sample with roughly 100,000 clones, over 25% of them seen once. The sample consisted of central memory CD4+ T cells from blood. These receptors all stem from a woman aged 18-29 years with type 1 diabetes. Both conserved end residues are part of each CDR3. The D gene is left open where the match is weak. Rows may omit the clone size; those that give it use once, few, many or a size class.

clone_size	d_call	v_call	j_call	cdr3_aa	cdr3_nt
few	TRBD1	TRBV2	TRBJ1-3	CASSELGQGTGNTIYF	TGTGCCAGCAGTGAATTGGGACAGGGGACTGGAAACACCATATATTTT
-	TRBD2	TRBV7-2	TRBJ2-7	CASSDQHRTSGSEQYF	TGTGCCAGCAGCGACCAACATCGGACTAGCGGGAGTGAGCAGTACTTC
-	TRBD1	TRBV7-2	TRBJ1-2	CASSLADRGGYTF	TGTGCCAGCAGCTTAGCGGACAGGGGCGGCTACACCTTC
-	-	TRBV10-1	TRBJ1-2	CASAPGVDYGYTF	TGCGCCAGCGCGCCAGGGGTAGACTATGGCTACACCTTC
-	-	TRBV7-2	TRBJ2-3	CASSLQGPDTQYF	TGTGCCAGCAGCTTACAGGGTCCAGATACGCAGTATTTT
few	TRBD2	TRBV7-2	TRBJ2-3	CASSLRPLLAGASDTQYF	TGTGCCAGCAGCCTCAGACCTTTACTAGCGGGAGCTTCAGATACGCAGTATTTT
few	TRBD2	TRBV18	TRBJ2-1	CASSPGGGRDEQFF	TGTGCCAGCTCCCCTGGTGGCGGGAGGGATGAGCAGTTCTTC
-	-	TRBV4-3	TRBJ2-3	CASSQVEGPDTQYF	TGCGCCAGCAGCCAAGTCGAGGGTCCAGATACGCAGTATTTT
-	TRBD2	TRBV30	TRBJ2-5	CAWAPSGRAETQYF	TGTGCCTGGGCACCTAGCGGGAGAGCGGAGACCCAGTACTTC
-	-	TRBV2	TRBJ2-1	CASSEGGIGVGNEQFF	TGTGCCAGCAGTGAAGGAGGCATAGGGGTCGGGAATGAGCAGTTCTTC
few	TRBD1	TRBV11-3	TRBJ1-2	CASSLVGTGGYTF	TGTGCCAGCAGCTTAGTGGGGACAGGGGGCTACACCTTC
-	TRBD1	TRBV5-1	TRBJ2-1	CASSPRTGIYNEQFF	TGCGCCAGCAGCCCACGGACAGGGATCTACAATGAGCAGTTCTTC
-	-	TRBV6-6	TRBJ2-3	CASSYGQHTDTQYF	TGTGCCAGCAGTTACGGACAGCACACAGATACGCAGTATTTT
-	-	TRBV5-1	TRBJ2-1	CASSLAGDSYNEQFF	TGCGCCAGCAGCTTGGCAGGGGACTCCTACAATGAGCAGTTCTTC
few	-	TRBV5-1	TRBJ2-5	CASSVLSTNQETQYF	TGCGCCAGCAGCGTACTAAGTACGAATCAAGAGACCCAGTACTTC
-	-	TRBV10-1	TRBJ2-2	CASRRGLGGELFF	TGCGCCAGCCGGAGGGGACTGGGCGGGGAGCTGTTTTTT
few	-	TRBV19	TRBJ2-1	CASSMPPDYPYNEQFF	TGTGCCAGTAGTATGCCCCCGGACTACCCCTACAATGAGCAGTTCTTC
few	-	TRBV7-3	TRBJ2-2	CASSLNGGTSGELFF	TGTGCCAGCAGCTTAAATGGGGGGACCTCCGGGGAGCTGTTTTTT
few	-	TRBV7-9	TRBJ2-6	CASSSSQLSGANVLTF	TGTGCCAGCAGCTCTTCCCAACTCTCTGGGGCCAACGTCCTGACTTTC
few	TRBD1	TRBV28	TRBJ1-5	CASIPGGQGRNQPQHF	TGTGCCAGCATACCAGGGGGACAGGGCCGCAATCAGCCCCAGCATTTT
-	-	TRBV5-4	TRBJ2-5	CASSPYQETQYF	TGTGCCAGCAGCCCCTACCAAGAGACCCAGTACTTC
-	-	TRBV19	TRBJ2-5	CASTNGQGIQETQYF	TGTGCCAGTACCAATGGGCAGGGAATCCAAGAGACCCAGTACTTC
-	-	TRBV10-2	TRBJ1-1	CASSDPQMNTEAFF	TGCGCCAGCAGTGACCCACAGATGAACACTGAAGCTTTCTTT
-	-	TRBV10-3	TRBJ2-1	CAISTSLVGYEQFF	TGTGCCATCAGTACTAGCTTAGTAGGTTATGAGCAGTTCTTC
-	TRBD1	TRBV18	TRBJ1-1	CASSEQGDTEAFF	TGTGCCAGCTCAGAACAGGGGGACACTGAAGCTTTCTTT
-	-	TRBV6-4	TRBJ2-3	CASRAADTQYF	TGTGCCAGCAGGGCGGCAGATACGCAGTATTTT
-	-	TRBV9	TRBJ2-7	CASSLDEGSYEQYF	TGTGCCAGCAGCTTGGACGAGGGCAGCTACGAGCAGTACTTC
-	TRBD1	TRBV28	TRBJ1-2	CASSLGQGTGYTF	TGTGCCAGCAGTCTAGGACAGGGGACCGGCTACACCTTC
-	TRBD1	TRBV27	TRBJ2-3	CASRPYGRDRGLSTDTQYF	TGTGCCAGCAGACCTTATGGCAGGGACAGGGGGCTAAGCACAGATACGCAGTATTTT
few	TRBD1	TRBV18	TRBJ2-7	CASSPPTFLRDRGSYEQYF	TGTGCCAGCTCACCACCGACTTTCCTCCGGGACAGGGGTTCCTACGAGCAGTACTTC
few	-	TRBV5-1	TRBJ2-1	CASSSAVDRLTYNEQFF	TGCGCCAGCAGCTCCGCAGTCGACAGACTGACCTACAATGAGCAGTTCTTC
few	-	TRBV5-1	TRBJ2-1	CASSLVTGPYNEQFF	TGCGCCAGCAGCTTGGTGACGGGTCCCTACAATGAGCAGTTCTTC
few	-	TRBV18	TRBJ1-1	CASSPTQGTEAFF	TGTGCCAGCTCACCAACCCAGGGCACTGAAGCTTTCTTT
-	TRBD2	TRBV7-3	TRBJ2-1	CASSYLPGTSDEQFF	TGTGCCAGCAGCTACCTACCCGGGACTAGCGATGAGCAGTTCTTC
-	TRBD2	TRBV7-2	TRBJ2-5	CASSLGGLAEETQYF	TGTGCCAGCAGCTTAGGGGGACTAGCGGAAGAGACCCAGTACTTC
-	TRBD1	TRBV19	TRBJ1-5	CASQTGHQPQHF	TGTGCCAGTCAGACAGGGCACCAGCCCCAGCATTTT
-	TRBD1	TRBV2	TRBJ1-2	CASRGGDRATYGYTF	TGTGCCAGCAGAGGGGGGGACAGGGCCACATATGGCTACACCTTC
-	TRBD2	TRBV4-3	TRBJ2-1	CASSQDTSGRIYEQFF	TGCGCCAGCAGCCAAGATACCAGCGGGAGAATCTATGAGCAGTTCTTC
-	TRBD1	TRBV10-2	TRBJ1-1	CASSSWDSANTEAFF	TGCGCCAGCAGCTCCTGGGACAGCGCGAACACTGAAGCTTTCTTT
few	-	TRBV28	TRBJ2-2	CASSPPRANTGELFF	TGTGCCAGCAGCCCCCCGCGGGCGAACACCGGGGAGCTGTTTTTT
few	-	TRBV7-2	TRBJ2-5	CASSLARFSRGGGETQYF	TGTGCCAGCAGCTTAGCACGTTTTTCTCGCGGGGGCGGGGAGACCCAGTACTTC
-	-	TRBV27	TRBJ1-5	CASSRAGILNQPQHF	TGTGCCAGCAGTCGAGCGGGGATCCTCAATCAGCCCCAGCATTTT
few	TRBD2	TRBV2	TRBJ2-7	CASSVLAGDEQYF	TGTGCCAGCAGTGTACTAGCGGGAGATGAGCAGTACTTC
-	TRBD2	TRBV7-9	TRBJ2-3	CASSLRAGGPTDTQYF	TGTGCCAGCAGCTTAAGAGCGGGAGGGCCCACAGATACGCAGTATTTT
-	-	TRBV6-5	TRBJ2-7	CASSYSVTRMYEQYF	TGTGCCAGCAGTTACTCGGTGACTAGAATGTACGAGCAGTACTTC
few	TRBD1	TRBV25-1	TRBJ2-1	CASSELRRQGPYNEQFF	TGTGCCAGCAGTGAATTGAGGCGACAGGGACCCTACAATGAGCAGTTCTTC
-	TRBD1	TRBV7-9	TRBJ2-7	CASSHMGQGTYEQYF	TGTGCCAGCAGCCACATGGGACAGGGGACCTACGAGCAGTACTTC
-	TRBD2	TRBV7-8	TRBJ2-1	CASSLLRLAHSYNEQFF	TGTGCCAGCAGCTTACTACGACTAGCGCACTCCTACAATGAGCAGTTCTTC
few	TRBD1	TRBV28	TRBJ1-2	CASSLGGQGTNYGYTF	TGTGCCAGCAGTTTAGGGGGACAGGGAACCAACTATGGCTACACCTTC
-	-	TRBV14	TRBJ2-1	CASSQERRDLREQFF	TGTGCCAGCAGCCAAGAAAGGCGGGATCTGCGTGAGCAGTTCTTC
-	-	TRBV19	TRBJ2-1	CASSNRLRNEQFF	TGTGCCAGTAGTAACCGACTGAGGAATGAGCAGTTCTTC
-	-	TRBV20-1	TRBJ2-3	CSAHLDTQYF	TGCAGTGCTCACTTAGATACGCAGTATTTT
-	TRBD1	TRBV2	TRBJ1-2	CASGTGNRCTF	TGTGCCAGCGGGACAGGCAACCGCTGCACCTTC
-	TRBD1	TRBV9	TRBJ1-1	CASSVADRGHTEAFF	TGTGCCAGCAGCGTAGCGGACAGGGGGCACACTGAAGCTTTCTTT
few	-	TRBV30	TRBJ2-7	CAWSVGGAREQYF	TGTGCCTGGAGTGTAGGAGGGGCAAGGGAGCAGTACTTC
-	-	TRBV5-1	TRBJ1-2	CASSLALLYGYTF	TGCGCCAGCAGCTTGGCCCTCCTCTATGGCTACACCTTC
-	-	TRBV5-1	TRBJ2-2	CASSSNSDRNTGELFF	TGCGCCAGCAGTTCGAACTCGGACAGAAACACCGGGGAGCTGTTTTTT
-	-	TRBV6-6	TRBJ2-5	CASSYYGQETQYF	TGTGCCAGCAGTTACTACGGCCAAGAGACCCAGTACTTC
-	TRBD2	TRBV18	TRBJ2-1	CASSRLAGGQNSYNEQFF	TGTGCCAGCTCACGCTTAGCGGGAGGGCAGAACTCCTACAATGAGCAGTTCTTC
-	-	TRBV5-6	TRBJ2-3	CASSLGGANTQYF	TGTGCCAGCAGCTTGGGAGGAGCAAATACGCAGTATTTT